This TCR beta chain came from a study of T cell responses to AZD1222 COVID-19 vaccine. Method: immunoSEQ multiplex PCR; TCRdb's copy keeps in-frame clones and lacks some. The sample lists 150,000 to 200,000 clones, about 92% seen once, with less than 1.3% in the top ten. Germline V lookup: CDR1 SGHNT, CDR2 YENEEA. V lost 4 bases to trimming and J lost 0 bases; unmatched junction nucleotides: 7. This CDR3 has 16 residues. The sequencing here drew on peripheral blood, taken 28 days after the second AZD1222 dose. The TCR was taken from an adult who received the AZD1222 COVID-19 vaccine. This chain uses TRBV11-3 with TRBJ2-7, with 9 positions matching TRBD1. This CDR3 is CASSSPGGQGSYEQYF. CDR3 nucleotides: TGTGCCAGCAGCTCTCCTGGGGGACAGGGCTCCTACGAGCAGTACTTC.